The 18 T cell receptor beta chains below all came from one sample that was sequenced in a study of monozygotic twins with inflammatory bowel disease (dated by TCRdb to about 2019). Library preparation used 5' RACE. Data came from an Illumina HiSeq 2500. Through TCRdb reprocessing, the reads give one entry per CDR3 protein sequence; DNA is omitted. The sample has about 450,000 distinct CDR3 sequences on record. Jointly, the top ten make up 2.4% of the sample. The specimen sequenced was blood. The receptors derive from a human donor with ulcerative colitis or Crohn's disease, or a healthy co-twin of an affected twin (not recorded which).

CDR3 residues: CASSSGPGGTLKQYF. This chain joins TRBV11-3 and TRBJ2-7; the TRBD1 assignment by TCRdb is unverifiable without DNA. CDR1 is SGHNT and CDR2 is YENEEA in the germline V gene. The CDR3 is made up of 15 amino acids.

The chain links TRBV4-2 to TRBJ2-5; TCRdb picks TRBD1, but there is no DNA to check that call. CDR3 length equals 13 residues. Germline CDR1 reads LGHNA; CDR2 reads YNFKEQ. CDR3 sequence reads: CASSQEPHGGQYF.

The rearrangement links TRBV5-5 to TRBJ2-1; without DNA, the TCRdb call of TRBD2 cannot be checked. This CDR3 contains 15 residues. CDR1 and CDR2 from the germline V gene are SGHKS and YYEKEE (reference sequence). CDR3 residues: CASSRLAGGLGEQFF. Drawing the rest from reference TRBV5-5 and TRBJ2-1, the complete variable domain is DAGVTQSPTHLIKTRGQQVTLRCSPISGHKSVSWYQQVLGQGPQFIFQYYEKEERGRGNFPDRFSARQFPNYSSELNVNALLLGDSALYLCASSRLAGGLGEQFFGPGTRLTVL.

The gene calls are TRBV4-2 and TRBJ2-7; the D call from TCRdb, TRBD1, cannot be confirmed without DNA. There are 13 residues in the CDR3. Germline-derived CDR1 and CDR2 are LGHNA and YNFKEQ. The CDR3 sequence: CASPGQGKLEQYF.

CDR3 residues: CSVREFTDTQYF. The chain uses TRBV29-1 and TRBJ2-3. Per the germline V gene, CDR1 is SQVTM and CDR2 is ANQGSEA. CDR3 size: 12 residues.

The V call is TRBV7-8, the J call TRBJ2-7; the D gene TCRdb calls, TRBD2, cannot be checked with no DNA. CDR1 is SGHVS and CDR2 is FQNEAQ in the germline V gene. The CDR3 has 14 amino acids. The CDR3 protein is CASSLAGGPEEQYF.

This chain uses TRBV7-3 with TRBJ2-2; as DNA is missing, the TRBD1 call by TCRdb cannot be tested. Germline V gene lookup returns CDR1 SGHTA and CDR2 FQGTGA. The CDR3 is 16 amino acids. CDR3 sequence reads: CASSPQGGQNTGELFF.

J is TRBJ1-3 and V is TRBV4-3; no DNA is available, so the TRBD1 call from TCRdb remains unchecked. This CDR3 has 20 residues. Germline V lookup: CDR1 LGHNA, CDR2 YSLEER. The CDR3 is CASSQDPGTGGVGPRNTIYF.

CDR3 residues: CASRKVGSQETQYF. The genes are TRBV7-2 and TRBJ2-5; TCRdb gives TRBD2 as the D gene, but with no DNA this cannot be confirmed. The CDR3 runs to 14 residues. Germline assignment: CDR1 SGHTA and CDR2 FQGNSA.

V and J are TRBV7-2 and TRBJ1-5. CDR3 size: 17 residues. CDR1 SGHTA and CDR2 FQGNSA come from the germline V gene. The CDR3 protein is CASSLIPAGSLNQPQHF.

The chain carries TRBV12-3 or TRBV12-4 and TRBJ2-7; the TCRdb call, TRBD1, lacks DNA for checking. The CDR3 contains 15 residues. The CDR3 loop reads CASSHTTADKAEQYF.

CDR3 amino acids: CSVEDLRDEQFF. The genes are TRBV29-1 and TRBJ2-1. The CDR3 is 12 residues long. Germline CDR1 SQVTM, CDR2 ANQGSEA.

The chain employs TRBV3-1 and TRBJ1-4; TCRdb gives TRBD1 as the D gene, but with no DNA this cannot be confirmed. The CDR3 runs to 15 residues. The V gene's germline CDR1 is LGHDT and CDR2 YNNKEL (reference sequence). The chain's CDR3 is CASSHSARGNEKLFF.

The chain is built from TRBV11-1 and TRBJ2-3; there is no DNA to check the TCRdb D call of TRBD2. The CDR3 is 20 residues long. Germline CDR1 reads SGHAT; CDR2 reads FQDESV (reference sequence). CDR3 sequence: CASSGEPGLAGASGTDTQYF.

The rearrangement uses TRBV7-2 and TRBJ2-3; TCRdb calls TRBD2, which cannot be checked without DNA. Germline-derived CDR1 and CDR2 are SGHTA and FQGNSA. This CDR3 comprises 12 residues. The chain's CDR3 is CASSFGLDTQYF. Based on the CDR3 plus reference TRBV7-2 and TRBJ2-3, the full variable domain is GAGVSQSPSNKVTEKGKDVELRCDPISGHTALYWYRQSLGQGLEFLIYFQGNSAPDKSGLPSDRFSAERTGGSVSTLTIQRTQQEDSAVYLCASSFGLDTQYFGPGTRLTVL.

The CDR3: CASSIRGEPSYEQYF. The V call is TRBV5-1, the J call TRBJ2-7; as DNA is missing, the TRBD1 call by TCRdb cannot be tested. The CDR3 is 15 amino acids. Germline CDR1 reads SGHRS; CDR2 reads YFSETQ. Filled out from reference TRBV5-1 and TRBJ2-7, the complete variable domain reads KAGVTQTPRYLIKTRGQQVTLSCSPISGHRSVSWYQQTPGQGLQFLFEYFSETQRNKGNFPGRFSGRQFSNSRSEMNVSTLELGDSALYLCASSIRGEPSYEQYFGPGTRLTVT.

The chain recombines TRBV11-3 with TRBJ2-5; TCRdb proposes TRBD1, but this gene call is untestable without DNA. The CDR3 length is 15 residues. Germline CDR1 reads SGHNT; CDR2 reads YENEEA. Here the CDR3 reads CASSSRDRVTETQYF.

The chain joins TRBV10-3 to TRBJ2-5; TCRdb outputs TRBD2, but without DNA this stays unchecked. This CDR3 is 13 amino acids long. Looked up from germline, CDR1 is ENHRY and CDR2 is SYGVKD. The CDR3 protein is CATSPGREETQYF.